This record looks at one TCR beta chain sequence and its context. Antigen specificity is unknown. The sample originates from a study of CXCR3-negative and CXCR3-positive naive CD8 T cells. Study-level background: Around 140 million TRB reads were obtained overall (about 1.5 +/- 0.3 million per library).

The CDR3 loop spans 14 amino acids. The V gene's germline CDR1 is SGHDT and CDR2 YYEEEE. Findings of the study overall: With respect to TRBV-TRBJ usage, naive CXCR3-negative and CXCR3-positive cells were similar; memory differed. Memory CD8+ T cell repertoires were far less diverse than both naive subsets.

TRB cDNA libraries were made by UMI-labeled 5' RACE. TCRdb reprocessed the 5' RACE reads; each CDR3 protein has one entry and no DNA is given. The sample totals about 38,000 distinct CDR3 sequences. The chain joins TRBV5-6 to TRBJ1-5. This TCR was recovered from a human donor in good health. Some clones in this sample may be carry-over from other donors' samples. The sequenced sample consisted of memory CD8+ T cells from blood. CDR3: CASSPGLYNQPQHF.